This T cell receptor (beta chain) comes out of a study of control samples from healthy donors and cancer patients (TCRdb year 2020). On this clone: The antigen it recognizes is unknown. No clone much larger than this one lies a single base away; base qualities are absent.

CDR1 and CDR2 are drawn from the germline V gene (reference sequence): MNHNY, SVGAGI. V gives up 7 bases and J gives up 0 bases, and the segment between their germline ends measures 12 bases. The CDR3, from cysteine to phenylalanine, totals 14 residues. The kept DNA is CDR3 alone, 42 bases in frame from the first base. The method was the immunoSEQ multiplex PCR assay. TCRdb took this table from immuneACCESS and kept in-frame rearrangements with V and J called. Such tables lack part of the clones; where checked against another copy, unresolved V genes explain under half of the gap, and the rest is unexplained. Counted in this sample were approximately 220,000 clones; roughly 94% of them appeared once. Of the sample, 1.5% falls within the top ten clones.

Sequenced input: blood. The clonotype was recovered from a man in his fifties in good health. The chain joins TRBV6-6 to TRBJ1-1, and TRBD1 may be the D gene, going by 5 matching bases. The bases are TGTGCCAGCACCCTCTTAGGGGTGAACACTGAAGCTTTCTTT. This codes for CASTLLGVNTEAFF.